These 8 T cell receptor beta chains were sequenced from one sample in a study of beta chain features in type 1 diabetes. Expressed TCRB transcripts were sequenced after all isolated RNA was converted to cDNA. Assay: immunoSEQ multiplex PCR; the TCRdb copy retains only in-frame clones and omits some. The sample gives fewer than 25,000 clones, 50% of which show up once; about 0.45% is in the top ten. The sequenced sample was stem cell memory CD4+ T cells from blood. The origin of the receptors is a man aged 18 to 29 in good health.

CDR3 in amino acids: CAWSGTGYGYTF. The CDR3 coding sequence is TGTGCCTGGAGTGGGACAGGCTATGGCTACACCTTC. This chain connects TRBV30 to TRBJ1-2; 7 bases map to TRBD1. Germline V gene sequence: CDR1 GTSNPN, CDR2 SVGIG (reference sequence). There are 12 residues in the CDR3. V lost 1 base to trimming and J lost 4 bases; unmatched junction nucleotides: 0.

V is TRBV2 and J is TRBJ2-2; possibly TRBD2 for D (5 bases). V was cut by 3 bases and J by 1 base, with 9 bases left in between. The germline V gene has CDR1 SNHLY and CDR2 FYNNEI. The CDR3 spans 15 residues. The CDR3 loop reads CASSDSSRNTGELFF. CDR3 nucleotides: TGTGCCAGCAGTGACTCTAGCCGGAACACCGGGGAGCTGTTTTTT. The whole variable domain, remainder taken from reference TRBV2 and TRBJ2-2, is EPEVTQTPSHQVTQMGQEVILRCVPISNHLYFYWYRQILGQKVEFLVSFYNNEISEKSEIFDDQFSVERPDGSNFTLKIRSTKLEDSAMYFCASSDSSRNTGELFFGEGSRLTVL.

The J gene is TRBJ2-7, the V gene TRBV7-3; 8 nucleotides agree with TRBD1. The V gene's germline CDR1 is SGHTA and CDR2 FQGTGA. The CDR3 totals 14 residues. V trimming: 4 bases; J trimming: 7 bases; junction bases outside the gene matches: 9. Here the CDR3 reads CASSSETGVGEQYF. The CDR3 DNA reads TGTGCCAGCAGCTCCGAGACAGGGGTAGGGGAGCAGTACTTC.

V and J are TRBV7-6 and TRBJ1-5; 7 bases line up with TRBD1. Trimming removed 4 bases from V and 7 bases from J; junction bases left unmatched: 16. Germline values: CDR1 SGHVS, CDR2 FNYEAQ. The CDR3 has 17 amino acids. CDR3 coding DNA: TGTGCCAGCAGCTCCCACGCCAACAGGGGAGTGGGGCAGCCCCAGCATTTT. Its protein is CASSSHANRGVGQPQHF.

This clone has just a few counts. The J gene is TRBJ1-2, the V gene TRBV10-3, with TRBD1 matching over 7 bases. This CDR3 contains 15 residues. V lost 2 bases, J lost 5 bases, and 8 bases stayed unmatched. Germline V gene sequence: CDR1 ENHRY, CDR2 SYGVKD. CDR3 coding DNA: TGTGCCATCAGTGAGGCCAGGGGGGACACTTATGGCTACACCTTC. Translated: CAISEARGDTYGYTF.

This clone was seen a few times. V and J are TRBV5-1 and TRBJ2-1, with TRBD2 matching over 10 bases. In germline, CDR1 is SGHRS, CDR2 YFSETQ. The CDR3 is made up of 15 amino acids. The V segment lost 0 bases and the J segment 8 bases; nucleotides outside the gene matches: 5. CDR3 DNA sequence: TGCGCCAGCAGCTTGGTTCTAGCGGGAGAAGATGAGCAGTTCTTC. Amino acids: CASSLVLAGEDEQFF.

This clone was counted between two and nine times. The CDR3 DNA follows: TGTGCCTGGTCCACTAGCGGAGGCTCCTACAATGAGCAGTTCTTC. Its translation is CAWSTSGGSYNEQFF. The chain uses TRBV30 and TRBJ2-1, with TRBD2 matching over 8 bases. V dropped 5 bases and J dropped 0; count of bases not matched to a gene: 6. Germline-derived CDR1 and CDR2 are GTSNPN and SVGIG (reference sequence). The CDR3 extends over 15 amino acids.

The chain uses TRBV7-3 and TRBJ1-1; D gene uncertain. The CDR3 contains 13 residues. Deletions cut 5 bases from V and 1 base from J, with 8 bases between. CDR1 is SGHTA, CDR2 FQGTGA, per germline. The CDR3 spells CASSPTANTEAFF. In nucleotides, the CDR3 is TGTGCCAGCAGCCCTACAGCGAACACTGAAGCTTTCTTT. The full variable domain, in which reference TRBV7-3 and TRBJ1-1 provide the parts outside the CDR3, is GAGVSQTPSNKVTEKGKYVELRCDPISGHTALYWYRQSLGQGPEFLIYFQGTGAADDSGLPNDRFFAVRPEGSVSTLKIQRTERGDSAVYLCASSPTANTEAFFGQGTRLTVV.